The clone carrying this T cell receptor beta chain was detected only a few times. The V segment lost 5 bases and the J segment 5 bases; nucleotides outside the gene matches: 3. This CDR3 contains 13 residues. The V gene's germline CDR1 is KGHDR and CDR2 SFDVKD. The data are from a study of T-cell reconstitution after alpha-beta-depleted transplantation in children. The TCRbeta library incorporated unique molecular identifiers. TCRdb independently ran MiXCR on the PCR reads; one entry per CDR3 protein. The table has hundreds of thousands of distinct CDR3 sequences, roughly 17% seen once. This sequence joins TRBV24-1 and TRBJ2-5; 8 nucleotides agree with TRBD1. The clonotype originates from a human donor who donated a stem cell graft to a child with acute myeloid leukemia. Sequencing was performed on PBMCs from the stem cell graft donor, taken from the stem cell graft. The CDR3 region is CATSVPGGETQYF. CDR3 nucleotide sequence: TGTGCCACCAGTGTTCCAGGGGGCGAGACCCAGTACTTC.